Detailed here is one TCR beta chain. MiXCR, run by TCRdb on the 5' RACE reads, gives a single entry per CDR3 protein. The table has about 400,000 distinct CDR3 sequences, 13% to 15% seen once. The data originate from a study of T-cell memory formation after mild COVID-19. This CDR3 is 15 amino acids long. The junction had 5 bases not matched to a gene; V was cut back by 1 base and J by 5 bases. In germline, CDR1 is SGHRS, CDR2 YFSETQ. Sequencing was done on a sample of PBMCs or a T cell subset sorted from them (not recorded which). The source of this sequence is a man younger than 30 who had mild COVID-19 (a few samples of this study predate the infection). Cell type and time point are not known. The chain couples TRBV5-1 to TRBJ2-3, with 9 bases identical to TRBD2. CDR3 sequence reads: CASSLLRGGQDTQYF. CDR3 nucleotides: TGCGCCAGCAGCTTGTTGCGGGGGGGCCAAGATACGCAGTATTTT.